The 15 T cell receptor beta chains given below trace back to one sample, sequenced in a study of metastatic and nonmetastatic thyroid tumors (dated by TCRdb to about 2020). The library relied on PCR. Sequencing took place on an Illumina HiSeq 4000. TCRdb reworked the public reads: Q25 trimming with fastp, MiXCR clone assembly, productive beta chains retained. The sample table records 35,000 to 50,000 clones; 17% of these occur just once. The ten top clones hold about 9.9% of the sample. No patient had received any treatment before thyroid surgery. The sequenced material came from tumor tissue. The receptors here all came from a female donor with papillary thyroid cancer or a benign thyroid nodule (not recorded which). Some clones in this sample may be carry-over from other donors' samples.

In regard to this clone: At one of its ends the junction is not consistent with the germline gene, which may arise from a read error. The chain links TRBV12-3 or TRBV12-4 to TRBJ2-1, with D uncertain. The CDR3 covers 14 residues. CDR3 nucleotides: TGTGTCAGCAGTTTTGGGAATAGTAAAGATGAGCAGTTCTTC. Translated, it gives CVSSFGNSKDEQFF.

This clone occurred many times. The gene calls are TRBV6-1 and TRBJ2-5; D possibly corresponds to TRBD1 (5 bases). V was cut by 6 bases and J by 0 bases, with 11 bases left in between. The germline CDR1 and CDR2 sequences are MNHNS and SASEGT. The CDR3 has 14 amino acids. The CDR3, as DNA: TGTGCCAGCAGCCGAGACAGACACCAAGAGACCCAGTACTTC. Translation: CASSRDRHQETQYF.

The V gene is TRBV4-1, the J gene TRBJ2-6; the match to TRBD2 covers 11 bases. CDR3 size: 19 residues. The germline gives CDR1 MGHRA, CDR2 YSYEKL. V lost 1 base and J lost 1; bases outside the gene matches: 6. The CDR3 region has the DNA TGCGCCAGCAGCCAAGTGGGACTAGCGGACCGATCTGGGGCCAACGTCCTGACTTTC. This encodes CASSQVGLADRSGANVLTF.

This clone was observed at least ten times. The V gene is TRBV6-5, the J gene TRBJ1-6; 9 nucleotides match TRBD1. CDR1 is MNHEY and CDR2 is SVGAGI in the germline V gene. There are 15 residues in the CDR3. Unmatched junction bases numbered 1, after V lost 0 bases and J lost 7 bases. CDR3: CASSYSGQGNSPLHF. In nucleotides, the CDR3 is TGTGCCAGCAGTTACTCGGGACAGGGAAATTCACCCCTCCACTTT.

This clone was seen at least ten times. The rearrangement joins TRBV4-1 to TRBJ1-6; TRBD1 aligns across 7 bases. Germline CDR1 and CDR2: MGHRA and YSYEKL. The CDR3 has 16 residues. The J segment lost 7 bases and the V segment lost 4 bases, leaving 10 bases of the junction unmatched. The CDR3 bases are TGCGCCAGCAGCCGAGTCACCGGGACAGCCAATTCACCCCTCCACTTT. Residues: CASSRVTGTANSPLHF.

The chain carries TRBV20-1 and TRBJ2-7; 11 bases are a match to TRBD2. This CDR3 has 15 residues. Looked up from germline, CDR1 is DFQATT and CDR2 is SNEGSKA (reference sequence). V dropped 0 bases and J dropped 3; count of bases not matched to a gene: 4. CDR3 coding DNA: TGCAGTGCTAGAGATCCGGGACTAGCGGACTACGAGCAGTACTTC. It translates to CSARDPGLADYEQYF.

This clone was detected ten times or more. The chain combines TRBV30 with TRBJ1-2, with D unresolved. The CDR3 sequence is 11 residues long. V gave up 3 bases and J gave up 5 bases, with 7 bases separating them. CDR1 and CDR2 from the germline V gene are GTSNPN and SVGIG (reference sequence). The CDR3 region is CAWSEIYGYTF. The CDR3 coding sequence is TGTGCCTGGAGCGAAATTTATGGCTACACCTTC.

This clone occurred many times. The chain couples TRBV7-2 to TRBJ1-4, with TRBD1 as a possible D gene (5 bases). The CDR3 is made up of 14 amino acids. CDR1 is SGHTA, CDR2 FQGNSA, per germline. The germline V and J ends were trimmed by 3 bases and 8 bases, with 13 bases remaining between them. In DNA, the CDR3 is TGTGCCAGCAGCTTGAGTTGGGGGGGAGAAAAACTGTTTTTT. Its protein product is CASSLSWGGEKLFF.

The table lists this clone with a few counts. A much larger clone lies a single base off, so this may be a read error. The chain joins TRBV19 to TRBJ2-3; the match to TRBD2 covers 7 bases. Germline trimming cut 5 bases from V and 3 bases from J; bases unmatched to any gene: 8. This CDR3 has 15 residues. Germline loops: CDR1 LNHDA, CDR2 SQIVND (reference sequence). The chain's CDR3 is CASSPSSGITDTQYF. DNA for the CDR3: TGTGCCAGTAGTCCGAGCAGCGGGATTACAGATACGCAGTATTTT. Variable domain in full (rest from reference TRBV19 and TRBJ2-3): DGGITQSPKYLFRKEGQNVTLSCEQNLNHDAMYWYRQDPGQGLRLIYYSQIVNDFQKGDIAEGYSVSREKKESFPLTVTSAQKNPTAFYLCASSPSSGITDTQYFGPGTRLTVL.

The V call is TRBV6-1, the J call TRBJ1-5; 7 bases fit TRBD1. CDR3 size: 13 residues. Germline V gene lookup returns CDR1 MNHNS and CDR2 SASEGT. J was trimmed by 2 bases and V by 8 bases; bases with no gene match: 3. The chain's CDR3 is CASGDSRNQPQHF. The CDR3 nucleotides read TGTGCCAGCGGGGACAGCCGCAATCAGCCCCAGCATTTT.

The chain uses TRBV7-2 and TRBJ2-2, with a weak D call TRBD1 (6 bases). This CDR3 has 15 amino acids. From germline, CDR1 is SGHTA and CDR2 FQGNSA. V lost 3 bases and J 1 base, leaving 9 bases between the germline ends. The CDR3: CASSLLQGNTGELFF. The DNA for the CDR3 is TGTGCCAGCAGCTTGCTACAGGGGAACACCGGGGAGCTGTTTTTT.

The rearrangement joins TRBV5-1 to TRBJ2-7, with 9 bases fitting TRBD1. Unmatched junction bases numbered 7, after V lost 3 bases and J lost 6 bases. CDR3 size: 14 residues. Germline loops: CDR1 SGHRS, CDR2 YFSETQ. The CDR3 DNA is TGCGCCAGCAGCTCAAGGACAGGGGCGGGCGAGCAGTACTTC. This codes for CASSSRTGAGEQYF.

Many counts were recorded for this clone. The genes are TRBV7-2 and TRBJ2-7, with TRBD2 matching 9 bases. The CDR3 extends over 15 amino acids. Trimming took 1 base from V and 1 from J; bases not matched to a gene: 2. The germline V gene encodes CDR1 SGHTA and CDR2 FQGNSA. CDR3 amino acids: CASSLVLAGSYEQYF. CDR3 DNA sequence: TGTGCCAGCAGCTTAGTCCTAGCGGGGTCCTACGAGCAGTACTTC.

This clone was found many times. This chain links TRBV9 with TRBJ2-2; D may be TRBD2 (6 bases). The germline CDR1 and CDR2 sequences are SGDLS and YYNGEE. The CDR3 contains 16 residues. V was pared by 4 bases and J by 5 bases, with 18 bases between. Here the CDR3 reads CASSTWTGETTGELFF. The CDR3 region has the DNA TGTGCCAGCAGCACGTGGACGGGAGAGACAACCGGGGAGCTGTTTTTT.

This clone was recorded at least ten times. A read error may account for a junction end that differs from germline. The rearrangement uses TRBV6-2 or TRBV6-3 and TRBJ2-7; possible D gene TRBD1, 6 bases. This CDR3 is built from 13 residues. Germline CDR1 and CDR2: MNHEY and SVGEGT. The CDR3 DNA follows: TGTGCCAGCAGTTACTCGTTTCAGGGGCGGAGAGGGTTC. Translated, it gives CASSYSFQGRRGF.